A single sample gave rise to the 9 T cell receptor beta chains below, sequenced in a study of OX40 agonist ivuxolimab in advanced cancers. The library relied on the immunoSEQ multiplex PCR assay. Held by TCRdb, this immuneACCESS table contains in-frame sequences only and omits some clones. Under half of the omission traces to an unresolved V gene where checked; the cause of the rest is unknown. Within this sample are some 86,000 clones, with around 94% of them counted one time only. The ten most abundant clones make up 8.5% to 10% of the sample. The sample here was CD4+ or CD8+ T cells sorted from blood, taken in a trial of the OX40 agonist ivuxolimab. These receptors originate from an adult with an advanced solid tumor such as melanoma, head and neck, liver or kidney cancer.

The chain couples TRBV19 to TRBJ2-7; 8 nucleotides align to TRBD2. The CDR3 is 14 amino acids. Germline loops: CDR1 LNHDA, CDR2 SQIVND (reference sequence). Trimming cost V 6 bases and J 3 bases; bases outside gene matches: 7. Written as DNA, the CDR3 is TGTGCCAGTAGCCCCGGCGGGAGGATCTACGAGCAGTACTTC. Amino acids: CASSPGGRIYEQYF. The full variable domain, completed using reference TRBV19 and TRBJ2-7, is DGGITQSPKYLFRKEGQNVTLSCEQNLNHDAMYWYRQDPGQGLRLIYYSQIVNDFQKGDIAEGYSVSREKKESFPLTVTSAQKNPTAFYLCASSPGGRIYEQYFGPGTRLTVT.

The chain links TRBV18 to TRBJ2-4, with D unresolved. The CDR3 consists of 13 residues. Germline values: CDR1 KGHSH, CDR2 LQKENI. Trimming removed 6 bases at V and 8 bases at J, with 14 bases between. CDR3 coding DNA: TGTGCCAGCTCCCCGGCGATCTGGGACATTCAGTACTTC. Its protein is CASSPAIWDIQYF.

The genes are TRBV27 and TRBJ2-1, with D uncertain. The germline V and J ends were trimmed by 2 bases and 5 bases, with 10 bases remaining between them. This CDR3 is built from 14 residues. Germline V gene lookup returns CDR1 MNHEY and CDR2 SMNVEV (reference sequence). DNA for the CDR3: TGTGCCAGCAGTTTAAACTCTAAAAACAATGAGCAGTTCTTC. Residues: CASSLNSKNNEQFF.

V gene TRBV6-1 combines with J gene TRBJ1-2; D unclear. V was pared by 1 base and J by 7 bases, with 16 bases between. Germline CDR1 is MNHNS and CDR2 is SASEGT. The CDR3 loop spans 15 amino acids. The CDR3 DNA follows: TGTGCCAGCAGTGAAGATTTAAGGGCAGGACGTGGCTACACCTTC. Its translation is CASSEDLRAGRGYTF.

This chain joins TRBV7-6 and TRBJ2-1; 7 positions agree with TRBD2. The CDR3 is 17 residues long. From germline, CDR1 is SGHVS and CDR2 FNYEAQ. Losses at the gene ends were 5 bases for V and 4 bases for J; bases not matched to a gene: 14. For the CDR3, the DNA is TGTGCCAGCAGCCCCCCGATTAGGGAGCGGGGATACAATGAGCAGTTCTTC. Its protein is CASSPPIRERGYNEQFF.

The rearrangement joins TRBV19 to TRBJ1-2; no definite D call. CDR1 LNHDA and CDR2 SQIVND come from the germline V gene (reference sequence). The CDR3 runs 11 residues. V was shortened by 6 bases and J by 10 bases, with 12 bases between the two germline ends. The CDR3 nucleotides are TGTGCCAGTAGCAGGATACACCTCTACACCTTC. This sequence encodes CASSRIHLYTF.

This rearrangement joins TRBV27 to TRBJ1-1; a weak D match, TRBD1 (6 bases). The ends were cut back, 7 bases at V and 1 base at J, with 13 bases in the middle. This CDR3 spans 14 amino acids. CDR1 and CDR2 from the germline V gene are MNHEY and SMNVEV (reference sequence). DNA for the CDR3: TGTGCCAGCACTCAGACAGGCGGGAACACTGAAGCTTTCTTT. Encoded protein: CASTQTGGNTEAFF.

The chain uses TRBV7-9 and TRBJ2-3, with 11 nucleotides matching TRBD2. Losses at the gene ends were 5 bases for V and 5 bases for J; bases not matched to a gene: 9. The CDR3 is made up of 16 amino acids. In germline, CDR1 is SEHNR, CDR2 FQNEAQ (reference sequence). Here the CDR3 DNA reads TGTGCCAGCAGCGTCCTTAGCGGGGGGGCCGGAGATACGCAGTATTTT. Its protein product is CASSVLSGGAGDTQYF.

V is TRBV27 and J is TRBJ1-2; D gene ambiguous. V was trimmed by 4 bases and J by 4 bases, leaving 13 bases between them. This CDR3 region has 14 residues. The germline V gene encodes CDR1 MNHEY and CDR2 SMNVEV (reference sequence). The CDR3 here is CASSYSGTTYGYTF. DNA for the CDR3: TGTGCCAGCAGTTATTCAGGAACGACCTATGGCTACACCTTC.